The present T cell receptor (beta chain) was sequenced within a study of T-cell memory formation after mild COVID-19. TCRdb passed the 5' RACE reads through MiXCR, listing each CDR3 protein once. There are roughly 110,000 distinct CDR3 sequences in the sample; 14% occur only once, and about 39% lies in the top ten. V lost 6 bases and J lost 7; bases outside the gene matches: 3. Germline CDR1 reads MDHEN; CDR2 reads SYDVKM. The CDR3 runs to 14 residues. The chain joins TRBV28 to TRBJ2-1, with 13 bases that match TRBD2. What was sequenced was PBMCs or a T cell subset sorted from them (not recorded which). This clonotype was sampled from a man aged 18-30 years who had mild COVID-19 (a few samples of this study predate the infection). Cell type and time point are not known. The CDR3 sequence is CASRTGLAGNEQFF. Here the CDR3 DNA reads TGTGCCAGCAGAACGGGACTAGCGGGGAATGAGCAGTTCTTC.